The sequence of this T cell receptor beta chain was determined in a study of blood T cell repertoires in COVID-19. The germline gives CDR1 LNHDA, CDR2 SQIVND (reference sequence). This CDR3 has 11 residues. The V end was cut by 7 bases, the J end by 10 bases, with 13 bases between. Generated by immunoSEQ multiplex PCR, the TCRdb table keeps only in-frame clones and is missing some. This table holds just over 300,000 clones, roughly 91% found once. J is TRBJ1-1 and V is TRBV19, with D uncertain. This TCR came from a woman aged 30 to 39 with COVID-19, enrolled during active disease. Source material: peripheral blood. CDR3 bases: TGTGCCAGTACCACTACGGCGGGAGCTTTCTTT. Amino acids: CASTTTAGAFF.